This T cell receptor (beta chain) was captured in a study of blood T cell repertoires in COVID-19. Whole-study context: Specimens from acute and convalescent COVID-19 originated in the United States, Italy and Spain. PBMCs, B-cell-depleted T cells, or T cells were the source of the cDNA or gDNA that made up the material.

Original handling: Estimated nucleated cell counts came from reference gene primer amplification. The method was immunoSEQ multiplex PCR; TCRdb's version includes in-frame clones alone and lacks a portion of them. D and trimming were read from the DNA, whereas the V and J calls and clone size are those reported in that table. The table lists roughly 240,000 clones, roughly 80% of them singletons. Per germline, CDR1 LNHDA and CDR2 SQIVND (reference sequence). The ends were cut back, 7 bases at V and 0 bases at J, with 10 bases in the middle. The CDR3 is made up of 14 amino acids. Remarks on this clone: The sample contains more than one DNA sequence encoding this CDR3.

Input material: peripheral blood. The chain has TRBV19 and TRBJ1-5; unclear D gene. This sequence was found in a woman in her seventies with acute or convalescent COVID-19. The CDR3 spells CASTPGFSNQPQHF. The CDR3, as DNA: TGTGCCAGTACCCCAGGTTTTAGCAATCAGCCCCAGCATTTT. Filled out from reference TRBV19 and TRBJ1-5, the complete variable domain reads DGGITQSPKYLFRKEGQNVTLSCEQNLNHDAMYWYRQDPGQGLRLIYYSQIVNDFQKGDIAEGYSVSREKKESFPLTVTSAQKNPTAFYLCASTPGFSNQPQHFGDGTRLSIL.